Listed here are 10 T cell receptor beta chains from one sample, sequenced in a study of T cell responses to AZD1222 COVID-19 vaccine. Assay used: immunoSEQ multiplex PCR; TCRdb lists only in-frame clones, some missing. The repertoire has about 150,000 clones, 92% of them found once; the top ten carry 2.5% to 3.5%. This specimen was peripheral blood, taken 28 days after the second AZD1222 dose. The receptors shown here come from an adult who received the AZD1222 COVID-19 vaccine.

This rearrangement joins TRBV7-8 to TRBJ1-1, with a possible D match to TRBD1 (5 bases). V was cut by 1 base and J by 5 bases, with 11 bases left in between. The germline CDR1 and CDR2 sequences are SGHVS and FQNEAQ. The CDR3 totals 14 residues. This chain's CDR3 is CASSLGGERTEAFF. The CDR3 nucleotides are TGTGCCAGCAGCTTAGGAGGGGAGAGGACTGAAGCTTTCTTT.

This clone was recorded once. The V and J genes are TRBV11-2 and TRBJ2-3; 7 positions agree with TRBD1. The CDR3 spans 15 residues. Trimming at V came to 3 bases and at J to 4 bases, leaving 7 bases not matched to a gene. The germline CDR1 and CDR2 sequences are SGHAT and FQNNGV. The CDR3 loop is CASSFYQGVADTQYF. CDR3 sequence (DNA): TGTGCCAGCAGCTTTTACCAGGGGGTTGCAGATACGCAGTATTTT.

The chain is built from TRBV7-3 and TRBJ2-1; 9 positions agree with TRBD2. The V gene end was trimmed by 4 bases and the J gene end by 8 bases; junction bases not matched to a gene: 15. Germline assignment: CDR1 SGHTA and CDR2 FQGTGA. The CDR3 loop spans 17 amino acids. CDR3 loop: CASSSRAGAGGPHEQFF. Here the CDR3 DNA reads TGTGCCAGCAGCTCCAGAGCGGGGGCGGGAGGGCCCCATGAGCAGTTCTTC.

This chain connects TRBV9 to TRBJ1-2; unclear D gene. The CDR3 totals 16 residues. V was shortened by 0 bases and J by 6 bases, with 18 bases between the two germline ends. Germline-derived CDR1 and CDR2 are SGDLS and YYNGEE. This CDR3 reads CASSVGFGRKSNGYTF. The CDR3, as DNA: TGTGCCAGCAGCGTAGGTTTTGGGCGGAAGTCAAATGGCTACACCTTC.

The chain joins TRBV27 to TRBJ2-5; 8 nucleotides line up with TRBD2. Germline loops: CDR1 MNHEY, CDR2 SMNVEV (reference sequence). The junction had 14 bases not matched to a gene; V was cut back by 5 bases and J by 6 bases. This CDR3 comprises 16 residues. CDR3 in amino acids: CASSLRTSRRTQTQYF. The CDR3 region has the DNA TGTGCCAGCAGTCTGAGGACTAGCCGGAGGACGCAGACCCAGTACTTC.

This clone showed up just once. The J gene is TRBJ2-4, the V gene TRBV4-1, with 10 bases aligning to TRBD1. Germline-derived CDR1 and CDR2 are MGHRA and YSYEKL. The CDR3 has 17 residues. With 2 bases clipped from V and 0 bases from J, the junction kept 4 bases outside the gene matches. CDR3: CASSQPGQGSAKNIQYF. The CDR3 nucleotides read TGCGCCAGCAGCCAACCGGGACAGGGGTCAGCCAAAAACATTCAGTACTTC.

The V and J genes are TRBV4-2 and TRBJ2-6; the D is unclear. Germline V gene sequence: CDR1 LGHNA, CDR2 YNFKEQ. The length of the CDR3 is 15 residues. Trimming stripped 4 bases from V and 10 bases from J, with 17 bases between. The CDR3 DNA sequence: TGTGCCAGCAGCCCAAGCGAGGCTCCCCGTAACGTCCTGACTTTC. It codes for CASSPSEAPRNVLTF.

DNA of the CDR3: TGTGCCTGGACTAGTAGGGGCTATGAGCAGTTCTTC. Encoded protein: CAWTSRGYEQFF. The V gene is TRBV30, the J gene TRBJ2-1; weak D call: TRBD1 (5 bases). Trimming shortened V by 4 bases and J by 8 bases, and 12 bases separated the two germline ends. This CDR3 has 12 residues. CDR1 is GTSNPN, CDR2 SVGIG, per germline (reference sequence). Filled out from reference TRBV30 and TRBJ2-1, the complete variable domain reads SQTIHQWPATLVQPVGSPLSLECTVEGTSNPNLYWYRQAAGRGLQLLFYSVGIGQISSEVPQNLSASRPQDRQFILSSKKLLLSDSGFYLCAWTSRGYEQFFGPGTRLTVL.

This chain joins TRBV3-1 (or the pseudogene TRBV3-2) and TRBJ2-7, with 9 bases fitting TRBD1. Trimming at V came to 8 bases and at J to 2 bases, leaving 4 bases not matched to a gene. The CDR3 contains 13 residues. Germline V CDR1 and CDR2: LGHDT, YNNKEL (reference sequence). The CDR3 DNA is TGTGCCAGCGCGAACAGGGGGCCCTACGAGCAGTACTTC. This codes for CASANRGPYEQYF.

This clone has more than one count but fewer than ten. In DNA, the CDR3 is TGTGCCAGCAGCTTGGGATCAAGCGAGCAGTACTTC. It yields the protein CASSLGSSEQYF. The V gene is TRBV5-4, the J gene TRBJ2-7; D is unclear. The CDR3 totals 12 residues. The V and J ends lost 0 bases and 6 bases respectively, with 7 bases between them. CDR1 and CDR2 from the germline V gene are SGHNT and YYREEE (reference sequence).